This TCR beta chain was retrieved from a study of a mutant IDH1 vaccine in newly diagnosed glioma. TCRdb's table, derived via immunoSEQ multiplex PCR, lists solely in-frame clones and lacks some. Altogether approximately 41,000 clones are present, 80% to 90% being singletons, with the ten largest covering around 1.5%. Time point defined: week 35, safety follow-up. Every vaccine dose comprised 300 ug of mutant IDH1 20-mer peptide plus topical imiquimod. V lost 2 bases and J 8 bases, leaving 13 bases between the germline ends. Germline lookup yields CDR1 MDHEN and CDR2 SYDVKM. The CDR3 runs 14 residues. To note about this clone: Its antigen is still unknown.

The chain has TRBV28 and TRBJ1-5; D gene unclear. The sample here was PBMCs, taken from a glioma patient whose treatment included an IDH1 peptide vaccine. The clonotype originates from a man aged 40-49 years with glioma. CDR3 residues: CASSLPAGSKPQHF. In nucleotides, the CDR3 is TGTGCCAGCAGTTTACCGGCGGGCTCGAAGCCCCAGCATTTT.